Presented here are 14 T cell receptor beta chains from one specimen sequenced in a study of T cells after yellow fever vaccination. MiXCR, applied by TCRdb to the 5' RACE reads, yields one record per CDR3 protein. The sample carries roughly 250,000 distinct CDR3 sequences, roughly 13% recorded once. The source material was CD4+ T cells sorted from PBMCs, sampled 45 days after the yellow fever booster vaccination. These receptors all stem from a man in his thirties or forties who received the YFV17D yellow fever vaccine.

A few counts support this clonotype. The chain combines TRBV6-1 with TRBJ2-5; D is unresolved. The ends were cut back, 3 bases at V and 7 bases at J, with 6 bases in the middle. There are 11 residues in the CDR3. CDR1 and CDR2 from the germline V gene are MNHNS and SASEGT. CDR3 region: CASSDLWTQYF. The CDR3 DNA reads TGTGCCAGCAGTGACTTGTGGACCCAGTACTTC.

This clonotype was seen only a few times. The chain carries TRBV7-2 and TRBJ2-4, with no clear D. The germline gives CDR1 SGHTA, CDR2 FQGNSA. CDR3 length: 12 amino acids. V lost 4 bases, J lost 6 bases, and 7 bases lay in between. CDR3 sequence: CASSYPRNIQYF. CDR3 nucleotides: TGTGCCAGCAGCTACCCACGAAACATTCAGTACTTC. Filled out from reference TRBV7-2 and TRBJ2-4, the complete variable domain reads GAGVSQSPSNKVTEKGKDVELRCDPISGHTALYWYRQSLGQGLEFLIYFQGNSAPDKSGLPSDRFSAERTGGSVSTLTIQRTQQEDSAVYLCASSYPRNIQYFGAGTRLSVL.

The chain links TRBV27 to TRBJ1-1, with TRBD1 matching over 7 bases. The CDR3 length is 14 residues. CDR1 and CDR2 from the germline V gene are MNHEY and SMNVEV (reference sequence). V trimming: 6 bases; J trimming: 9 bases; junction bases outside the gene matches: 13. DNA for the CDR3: TGTGCCAGCAGCTACCAGGGGGGCAGCGGACAAGCTTTCTTT. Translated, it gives CASSYQGGSGQAFF.

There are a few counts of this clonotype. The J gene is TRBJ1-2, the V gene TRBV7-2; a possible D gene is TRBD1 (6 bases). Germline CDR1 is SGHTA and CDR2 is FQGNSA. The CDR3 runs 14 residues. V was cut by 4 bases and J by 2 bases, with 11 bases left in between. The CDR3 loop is CASSSSRGNYGYTF. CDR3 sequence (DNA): TGTGCCAGCAGCTCCTCCAGGGGCAACTATGGCTACACCTTC.

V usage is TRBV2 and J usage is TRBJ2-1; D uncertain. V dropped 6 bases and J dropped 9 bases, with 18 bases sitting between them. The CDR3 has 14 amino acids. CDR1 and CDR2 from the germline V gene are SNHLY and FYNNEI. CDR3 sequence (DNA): TGTGCCAGCAGGACCACGGAGTCAGCCCCTGAGCAGTTCTTC. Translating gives CASRTTESAPEQFF.

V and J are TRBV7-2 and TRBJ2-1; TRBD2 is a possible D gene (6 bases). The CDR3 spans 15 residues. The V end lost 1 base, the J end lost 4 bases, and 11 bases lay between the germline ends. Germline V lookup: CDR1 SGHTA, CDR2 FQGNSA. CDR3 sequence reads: CASSLVGTSYNEQFF. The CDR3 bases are TGTGCCAGCAGCTTAGTAGGGACTTCATACAATGAGCAGTTCTTC.

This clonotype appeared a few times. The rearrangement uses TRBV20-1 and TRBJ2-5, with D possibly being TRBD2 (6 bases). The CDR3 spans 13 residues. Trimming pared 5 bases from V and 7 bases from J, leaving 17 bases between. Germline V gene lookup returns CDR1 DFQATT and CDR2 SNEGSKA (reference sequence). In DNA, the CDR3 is TGCAGTGCTGGGATCCCATCCGGGGGGACCCAGTACTTC. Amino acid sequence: CSAGIPSGGTQYF.

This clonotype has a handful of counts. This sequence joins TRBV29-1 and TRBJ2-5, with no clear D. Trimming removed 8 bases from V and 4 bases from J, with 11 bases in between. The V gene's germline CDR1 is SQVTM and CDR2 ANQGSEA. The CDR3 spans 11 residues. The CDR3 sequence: CSLGKGETQYF. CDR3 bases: TGCAGCCTGGGGAAGGGAGAGACCCAGTACTTC.

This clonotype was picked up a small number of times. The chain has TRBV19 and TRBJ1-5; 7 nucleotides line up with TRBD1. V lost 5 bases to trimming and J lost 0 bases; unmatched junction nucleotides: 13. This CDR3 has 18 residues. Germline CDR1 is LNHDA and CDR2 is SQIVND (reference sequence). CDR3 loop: CASSHPPENRGSNQPQHF. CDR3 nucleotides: TGTGCCAGTAGTCACCCACCTGAGAACAGGGGTAGCAATCAGCCCCAGCATTTT.

The CDR3 DNA follows: TGTGCCAGTCCGCCCTCTACTTTAGCGGGAGTGGGCAATGAGCAGTTCTTC. Amino acids: CASPPSTLAGVGNEQFF. The chain has TRBV28 and TRBJ2-1, with TRBD2 matching over 9 bases. The germline V gene has CDR1 MDHEN and CDR2 SYDVKM. This CDR3 has 17 amino acids. The V gene end was trimmed by 9 bases and the J gene end by 6 bases; junction bases not matched to a gene: 18.

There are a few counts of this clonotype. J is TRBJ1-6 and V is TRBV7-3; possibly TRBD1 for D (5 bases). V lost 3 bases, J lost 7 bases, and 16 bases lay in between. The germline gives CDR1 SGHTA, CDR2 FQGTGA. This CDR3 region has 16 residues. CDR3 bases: TGTGCCAGCAGCTTTTCGGGCAGGGCCCAAAATTCACCCCTCCACTTT. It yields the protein CASSFSGRAQNSPLHF. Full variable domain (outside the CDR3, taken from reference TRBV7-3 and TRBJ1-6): GAGVSQTPSNKVTEKGKYVELRCDPISGHTALYWYRQSLGQGPEFLIYFQGTGAADDSGLPNDRFFAVRPEGSVSTLKIQRTERGDSAVYLCASSFSGRAQNSPLHFGNGTRLTVT.

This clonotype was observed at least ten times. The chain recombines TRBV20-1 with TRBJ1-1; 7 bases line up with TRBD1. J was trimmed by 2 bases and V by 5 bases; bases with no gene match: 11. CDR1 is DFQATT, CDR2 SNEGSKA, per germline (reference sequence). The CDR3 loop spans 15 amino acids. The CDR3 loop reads CSAPPGQKVNTEAFF. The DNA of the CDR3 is TGCAGTGCTCCGCCGGGACAGAAGGTTAACACTGAAGCTTTCTTT.

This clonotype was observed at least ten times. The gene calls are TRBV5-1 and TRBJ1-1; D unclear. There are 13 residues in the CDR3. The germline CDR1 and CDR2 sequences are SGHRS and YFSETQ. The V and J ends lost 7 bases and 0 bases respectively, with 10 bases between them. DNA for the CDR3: TGCGCCAGCCGGACGGGCATGAACACTGAAGCTTTCTTT. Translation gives CASRTGMNTEAFF.

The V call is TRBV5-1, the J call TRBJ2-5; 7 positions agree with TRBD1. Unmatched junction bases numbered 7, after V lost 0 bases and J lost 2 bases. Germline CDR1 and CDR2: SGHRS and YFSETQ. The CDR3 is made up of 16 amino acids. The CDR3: CASSLASRTGQETQYF. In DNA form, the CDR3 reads TGCGCCAGCAGCTTGGCCTCCCGGACAGGACAAGAGACCCAGTACTTC.